Following are 17 T cell receptor beta chains from one sample sequenced in a study of memory CD4+ T cells and cytomegalovirus serostatus. Repertoires were generated with immunoSEQ multiplex PCR, while TCRdb's copy carries only in-frame clones and drops some. The data show about 50,000 clones, about four fifths seen once. The sort gate was single viable CD3+CD4+CD8-CD45RO+ cells for memory CD4+ T cells. The sample comprised memory CD4+ T cells from blood. The receptors come from an adult in good health and CMV-seronegative.

This chain connects TRBV30 to TRBJ2-7; weak D call: TRBD2 (5 bases). The ends were cut back, 0 bases at V and 3 bases at J, with 15 bases in the middle. The CDR3 spans 15 residues. Looked up from germline, CDR1 is GTSNPN and CDR2 is SVGIG (reference sequence). The CDR3 DNA sequence: TGTGCCTGGAGTGTACTAGGAGCGACGGGCTACGAGCAGTACTTC. Translated: CAWSVLGATGYEQYF.

The rearrangement links TRBV5-6 to TRBJ2-5; 10 bases agree with TRBD2. CDR1 and CDR2 from the germline V gene are SGHDT and YYEEEE. V trimming: 4 bases; J trimming: 7 bases; junction bases outside the gene matches: 4. The CDR3 is 13 amino acids. The CDR3 DNA follows: TGTGCCAGCAGCCTTCGACTAGCGGGGACCCAGTACTTC. Protein sequence: CASSLRLAGTQYF.

The rearrangement uses TRBV2 and TRBJ1-5; D might be TRBD1 (5 bases). V lost 6 bases and J 6 bases, leaving 15 bases between the germline ends. Germline values: CDR1 SNHLY, CDR2 FYNNEI. The CDR3 covers 14 residues. CDR3 nucleotides: TGTGCCAGCAGGGGACTCGCGGCCAGTCAGCCCCAGCATTTT. It specifies CASRGLAASQPQHF.

This chain joins TRBV5-1 and TRBJ2-7, with TRBD1 as a possible D gene (5 bases). Germline V CDR1 and CDR2: SGHRS, YFSETQ. The CDR3 covers 14 residues. Deletions cut 4 bases from V and 2 bases from J, with 13 bases between. CDR3 sequence (DNA): TGCGCCAGCAGCCCGCACGACAGCACCTACGAGCAGTACTTC. Translated: CASSPHDSTYEQYF.

V gene TRBV27 combines with J gene TRBJ1-2, with 7 nucleotides matching TRBD1. CDR1 is MNHEY, CDR2 SMNVEV, per germline (reference sequence). With V trimmed by 0 bases and J by 3 bases, 4 bases remained unmatched. The CDR3 loop spans 15 amino acids. This chain's CDR3 is CASSLSTTGHYGYTF. The CDR3 DNA reads as TGTGCCAGCAGTTTATCTACGACAGGGCACTATGGCTACACCTTC.

This chain uses TRBV7-2 with TRBJ1-1; unclear D gene. In germline, CDR1 is SGHTA, CDR2 FQGNSA. Trimming took 2 bases from V and 11 from J, leaving 12 bases between them. The CDR3 runs 12 residues. The CDR3 bases are TGTGCCAGCAGCTTACGTCAGGAGACCGCTTTCTTT. Translation gives CASSLRQETAFF.

The V and J genes are TRBV7-6 and TRBJ2-3; 12 positions agree with TRBD2. This CDR3 is 17 amino acids long. After removal of 5 bases from V and 4 bases from J, the junction contained 10 bases not matched to a gene. The germline V gene has CDR1 SGHVS and CDR2 FNYEAQ. CDR3 in DNA: TGTGCCAGCAGCACCCGAAACCTAGCGGGGGGGCCAGATACGCAGTATTTT. Its translation is CASSTRNLAGGPDTQYF.

The chain links TRBV5-1 to TRBJ2-1; D call uncertain. The CDR3 is 16 residues long. Germline assignment: CDR1 SGHRS and CDR2 YFSETQ. The V and J ends lost 4 bases and 0 bases respectively, with 14 bases between them. Here the CDR3 reads CASSADPMSSYNEQFF. The CDR3 DNA reads as TGCGCCAGCAGCGCGGACCCCATGAGCTCCTACAATGAGCAGTTCTTC.

The chain employs TRBV2 and TRBJ1-1; TRBD1 matches at 10 bases. Per germline, CDR1 SNHLY and CDR2 FYNNEI. V was pared by 4 bases and J by 6 bases, with 14 bases of the junction left unmatched. The length of the CDR3 is 17 residues. Here the CDR3 DNA reads TGTGCCAGCAGTGCATCAGGACAGGGGGTCCCGAGATCTGAAGCTTTCTTT. Its translation is CASSASGQGVPRSEAFF. Using reference TRBV2 and TRBJ1-1 for the parts outside the CDR3, the full variable domain is EPEVTQTPSHQVTQMGQEVILRCVPISNHLYFYWYRQILGQKVEFLVSFYNNEISEKSEIFDDQFSVERPDGSNFTLKIRSTKLEDSAMYFCASSASGQGVPRSEAFFGQGTRLTVV.

The V and J genes are TRBV30 and TRBJ2-5, with D possibly matching TRBD2 (6 bases). CDR3 length: 12 residues. Germline assignment: CDR1 GTSNPN and CDR2 SVGIG (reference sequence). V lost 2 bases, J lost 5 bases, and 9 bases lay in between. CDR3 residues: CAWSPGRETQYF. In DNA form, the CDR3 reads TGTGCCTGGAGTCCGGGGAGGGAGACCCAGTACTTC.

The CDR3 DNA sequence: TGTGCCATCAGTGAGTCGACTCTAGTGGGAAGGGGCACAGATACGCAGTATTTT. Translation gives CAISESTLVGRGTDTQYF. This sequence joins TRBV10-3 and TRBJ2-3, with unresolved D. With 0 bases removed from V and 1 base from J, the gap between germline ends came to 17 bases. Germline V lookup: CDR1 ENHRY, CDR2 SYGVKD. This CDR3 has 18 residues.

Remarks on this clone: Compared with germline, one end of the junction differs, possibly owing to a read error. CDR3 protein: CASSLVSGQVTRF. CDR3 sequence (DNA): TGTGCCAGCAGCTTAGTTTCGGGACAGGTGACCCGGTTT. The gene calls are TRBV11-2 and TRBJ1-4, with 8 bases lining up with TRBD1. Germline values: CDR1 SGHAT, CDR2 FQNNGV. CDR3 length: 13 residues.

This clone was observed once. This chain connects TRBV7-9 to TRBJ1-6, with D unresolved. Germline V lookup: CDR1 SEHNR, CDR2 FQNEAQ (reference sequence). The CDR3 extends over 13 amino acids. Trimming removed 1 base at V and 14 bases at J, with 12 bases between. CDR3 protein: CASSLGSIQTLHF. CDR3 DNA: TGTGCCAGCAGCTTAGGATCCATTCAAACCCTCCACTTT.

The chain links TRBV4-2 to TRBJ1-6; 7 nucleotides match TRBD1. CDR3 length: 15 amino acids. In germline, CDR1 is LGHNA, CDR2 YNFKEQ. Trimming at V came to 4 bases and at J to 6 bases, leaving 6 bases not matched to a gene. The CDR3 DNA follows: TGTGCCAGCAGCCGGGGCCGGGACAGTAATTCACCCCTCCACTTT. This encodes CASSRGRDSNSPLHF.

V usage is TRBV2 and J usage is TRBJ1-1, with D maybe TRBD1 (5 bases). The germline V and J ends were trimmed by 6 bases and 2 bases, with 16 bases remaining between them. Germline loops: CDR1 SNHLY, CDR2 FYNNEI. There are 15 residues in the CDR3. CDR3 in DNA: TGTGCCAGCAGAAGGGACGGAGTTCTTAACACTGAAGCTTTCTTT. Translating it yields CASRRDGVLNTEAFF. Full variable domain (remainder filled in from reference TRBV2 and TRBJ1-1): EPEVTQTPSHQVTQMGQEVILRCVPISNHLYFYWYRQILGQKVEFLVSFYNNEISEKSEIFDDQFSVERPDGSNFTLKIRSTKLEDSAMYFCASRRDGVLNTEAFFGQGTRLTVV.

J is TRBJ2-7 and V is TRBV7-2, with D hard to call. Trimming removed 1 base from V and 4 bases from J, with 8 bases in between. The CDR3 loop spans 13 amino acids. CDR1 and CDR2 from the germline V gene are SGHTA and FQGNSA. CDR3 bases: TGTGCCAGCAGCTTAGGCGATCAGTACGAGCAGTACTTC. Protein: CASSLGDQYEQYF.

The rearrangement links TRBV27 to TRBJ1-2, with 8 bases identical to TRBD1. The CDR3 has 16 residues. V was pared by 4 bases and J by 8 bases, with 15 bases of the junction left unmatched. CDR1 and CDR2 (germline): MNHEY, SMNVEV (reference sequence). The CDR3, as DNA: TGTGCCAGCAGTTCCCACCGAACGACAGGGGTGGGCGGCTACACCTTC. It is translated as CASSSHRTTGVGGYTF.